The next 8 T cell receptor beta chains were all read from a single sample in a study of CD4 and CD8 cells across lung adenocarcinoma regions (dated by TCRdb to 2016 to 2019). Library prep was done by PCR. These reads were obtained on a HiSeq X Ten. The public sequencing data were trimmed at Q25 with fastp and processed into clonotypes with MiXCR by TCRdb, which kept only in-frame beta chains. Duplicate CDR3 protein sequences are folded into a single record with the most common DNA and genes. This sample gives 9,500 to 12,000 distinct CDR3 sequences in total; about 55% of them show up just once. The ten largest clones take up 15% to 20% of the sample. Sequencing input: CD4+ T cells from the center of a lung tumor. The sample's cell subset or site label, decoded: tumor center region. Every receptor here comes from a male donor with lung adenocarcinoma. The CD4 and CD8 labels of this study may be unreliable.

This clonotype was observed many times. The chain couples TRBV15 to TRBJ2-5, with a possible D match to TRBD2 (6 bases). The germline gives CDR1 LNHNV, CDR2 YYDKDF (reference sequence). The V gene lost 0 bases and the J gene lost 2 bases, with 22 bases spanning the gap. The CDR3 sequence is 19 residues long. The CDR3: CATSRDWSPRGGVQETQYF. Written as DNA, the CDR3 is TGTGCCACCAGCAGAGATTGGTCTCCCCGCGGCGGGGTACAAGAGACCCAGTACTTC. The variable domain in full, with the rest retrieved from reference TRBV15 and TRBJ2-5, is DAMVIQNPRYQVTQFGKPVTLSCSQTLNHNVMYWYQQKSSQAPKLLFHYYDKDFNNEADTPDNFQSRRPNTSFCFLDIRSPGLGDTAMYLCATSRDWSPRGGVQETQYFGPGTRLLVL.

This chain uses TRBV29-1 with TRBJ2-1; D not certain. The end of the DNA is better explained by TRBJ2-5, so the J call may be wrong. The germline CDR1 and CDR2 sequences are SQVTM and ANQGSEA. This CDR3 spans 14 amino acids. The CDR3, as DNA: TGCAGCGTCCTATGGAGACACCAACAAGAGACCCAGTACTTC. Amino acid sequence: CSVLWRHQQETQYF.

This clonotype was seen at least ten times. J is TRBJ2-5 and V is TRBV7-2, with D perhaps matching TRBD2 (7 bases). CDR1 and CDR2 from the germline V gene are SGHTA and FQGNSA. V was cut by 4 bases and J by 4 bases, with 16 bases left in between. The CDR3 loop spans 15 amino acids. CDR3 amino acids: CASSSLGGAGETQYF. The CDR3 coding sequence is TGTGCCAGCAGCTCCTTAGGGGGGGCGGGAGAGACCCAGTACTTC.

This chain uses TRBV6-1 with TRBJ2-1; TRBD2 is a possible D gene (5 bases). The DNA matches TRBJ2-7 better at its end, which makes the J call doubtful. CDR1 is MNHNS and CDR2 is SASEGT in the germline V gene. CDR3 length equals 15 residues. The CDR3 DNA follows: TGTGCCAGCAGTGAAGGCGGGCAGGAATACTACGAGCAGTACTTC. Protein product: CASSEGGQEYYEQYF.

The rearrangement links TRBV25-1 to TRBJ1-2; D call uncertain. The CDR3 runs 15 residues. CDR1 and CDR2 (germline): MGHDK, SYGVNS. The V end was cut by 3 bases, the J end by 0 bases, with 11 bases between. CDR3 amino acids: CASSDYGASNYGYTF. The CDR3 DNA reads as TGTGCCAGCAGTGACTACGGAGCATCTAACTATGGCTACACCTTC.

The chain employs TRBV6-5 and TRBJ2-1; TRBD1 matches 9 bases. V was clipped by 4 bases and J by 0 bases; unmatched bases: 1. The length of the CDR3 is 15 residues. Germline V lookup: CDR1 MNHEY, CDR2 SVGAGI. The CDR3, as DNA: TGTGCCAGCAGTTCGACAGGGGGCTCCTACAATGAGCAGTTCTTC. Residues: CASSSTGGSYNEQFF.

Sample share makes this clonotype medium-sized (0.01 to 0.1%). This sequence joins TRBV7-6 and TRBJ2-3; the D gene is possibly TRBD2 (5 bases). In germline, CDR1 is SGHVS, CDR2 FNYEAQ. The CDR3 extends over 15 amino acids. Trimming pared 1 base from V and 2 bases from J, leaving 10 bases between. CDR3 amino acids: CASSLGTFSTDTQYF. As DNA, the CDR3 is TGTGCCAGCAGCTTAGGGACTTTTTCCACAGATACGCAGTATTTT.

This chain links TRBV6-1 with TRBJ2-6; D may be TRBD1 or TRBD2 (5 bases each). The J call could be wrong; TRBJ2-5 is a better fit for the DNA end. Germline CDR1 is MNHNS and CDR2 is SASEGT. The CDR3 loop spans 15 amino acids. DNA for the CDR3: TGTGCCAGCAGTGAAGGGGGGTCTGGGGCCTACGACCAGTACTTC. Encoded protein: CASSEGGSGAYDQYF.